A selection of T cell receptor beta chains follows, all from one sample in a study of cytomegalovirus exposure and HLA in healthy donors. Sequencing was performed with immunoSEQ multiplex PCR; in TCRdb, only in-frame clones are kept and a portion is missing. The table shows around 110,000 clones, with approximately 70% occurring only once. The sequenced material came from PBMCs. Source of these receptors: a woman in her twenties or thirties in good health and CMV-seronegative. The CDR3 runs from the conserved cysteine through the conserved F or W. Fields, in order: CDR3 DNA, CDR3 protein, V gene, clone size, D gene, J gene. The D gene is left open where the match is weak. Clone size appears in some rows only: once, few, many, or a class for an expanded clone.

CDR3 DNA: TGTGCCAGCAGCCTGGGGGCCTTGAACACTGAAGCTTTCTTT
CDR3 protein: CASSLGALNTEAFF
V gene: TRBV11-2
clone size: once
D gene: NA
J gene: TRBJ1-1

CDR3 DNA: TGTGCCAGCAGCTTGCGGACAGGGGGTAAGGTATACACTGAAGCTTTCTTT
CDR3 protein: CASSLRTGGKVYTEAFF
V gene: TRBV5-8
clone size: NA
D gene: TRBD1
J gene: TRBJ1-1

CDR3 DNA: TGTGCCAGCAGCCAAACCAGGGAATCTAGAGCTTTCTTT
CDR3 protein: CASSQTRESRAFF
V gene: TRBV4-2
clone size: NA
D gene: NA
J gene: TRBJ1-1

CDR3 DNA: TGTGCCAGTAGTAACCGGGACAGGGGCCACGAGCAGTACTTC
CDR3 protein: CASSNRDRGHEQYF
V gene: TRBV19
clone size: NA
D gene: TRBD1
J gene: TRBJ2-7

CDR3 DNA: TGCGCCAGCACGCGGACTGGCGGAGTCACAGATACGCAGTATTTT
CDR3 protein: CASTRTGGVTDTQYF
V gene: TRBV5-1
clone size: NA
D gene: NA
J gene: TRBJ2-3

CDR3 DNA: TGTGCCAGCAGCTTTTACACGGGGAATGAGCAGTTCTTC
CDR3 protein: CASSFYTGNEQFF
V gene: TRBV11-2
clone size: NA
D gene: NA
J gene: TRBJ2-1

CDR3 DNA: TGTGCCAGCAGCCCCGGTCTAGACGGCTACACCTTC
CDR3 protein: CASSPGLDGYTF
V gene: TRBV4-2
clone size: NA
D gene: NA
J gene: TRBJ1-2

CDR3 DNA: TGTGCCGGGGCATCAGGGGGGCCGGTTAATGAGCAGTTCTTC
CDR3 protein: CAGASGGPVNEQFF
V gene: TRBV30
clone size: NA
D gene: NA
J gene: TRBJ2-1

CDR3 DNA: TGTGCCAGCAGTTACAGACGGGGTTTGGGCTACACCTTC
CDR3 protein: CASSYRRGLGYTF
V gene: TRBV6-5
clone size: once
D gene: NA
J gene: TRBJ1-2

CDR3 DNA: TGTGCCAGCAGTGTTTTGGGCTCTATCGGCTATGGCTACACCTTC
CDR3 protein: CASSVLGSIGYGYTF
V gene: TRBV2
clone size: NA
D gene: NA
J gene: TRBJ1-2

CDR3 DNA: TGTGCCAGCAGCGCGACAAGCAACACCGGGGAGCTGTTTTTT
CDR3 protein: CASSATSNTGELFF
V gene: TRBV2
clone size: few
D gene: NA
J gene: TRBJ2-2

CDR3 DNA: TGTGCCTGGAGTGCTTCAGCGGGGGAGCAGTTCTTC
CDR3 protein: CAWSASAGEQFF
V gene: TRBV30
clone size: few
D gene: TRBD2
J gene: TRBJ2-1

CDR3 DNA: TGCGCCAGCAGCTTGGGGACAGCTGAAGAGACCCAGTACTTC
CDR3 protein: CASSLGTAEETQYF
V gene: TRBV5-1
clone size: NA
D gene: NA
J gene: TRBJ2-5

CDR3 DNA: TGTGCTAGTGGTTTGAGGGCAGGGGAGAGCTATGGCTACACCTTC
CDR3 protein: CASGLRAGESYGYTF
V gene: TRBV12-5
clone size: NA
D gene: NA
J gene: TRBJ1-2

CDR3 DNA: TGTGCCAGCAGCCACACAGATACGCAGTATTTT
CDR3 protein: CASSHTDTQYF
V gene: TRBV7-2
clone size: NA
D gene: NA
J gene: TRBJ2-3

CDR3 DNA: TGTGCCAGCAGCGCTGGGACAGGGTTTCGGCATGAGCAGTTCTTC
CDR3 protein: CASSAGTGFRHEQFF
V gene: TRBV9
clone size: NA
D gene: TRBD1
J gene: TRBJ2-1

CDR3 DNA: TGTGCCAGTAGTATGATGGGACTAGCGTTTGGGGGGCAGTTCTTC
CDR3 protein: CASSMMGLAFGGQFF
V gene: TRBV19
clone size: few
D gene: TRBD2
J gene: TRBJ2-1

CDR3 DNA: TGTGCCAGCAGCTTTCTCCTGGACAGCGCTCGAGAGACCCAGTACTTC
CDR3 protein: CASSFLLDSARETQYF
V gene: TRBV11-2
clone size: once
D gene: NA
J gene: TRBJ2-5

CDR3 DNA: TGTGCCAGCAGCCCCGTTCAGGGGTCAGGTTCACCCCTCCACTTT
CDR3 protein: CASSPVQGSGSPLHF
V gene: TRBV7-6
clone size: NA
D gene: NA
J gene: TRBJ1-6

CDR3 DNA: TGCGCCAGCAGCTTGGTAGGGGTCGGAAACACTGAAGCTTTCTTT
CDR3 protein: CASSLVGVGNTEAFF
V gene: TRBV5-1
clone size: NA
D gene: NA
J gene: TRBJ1-1

CDR3 DNA: TGTGCCAGCAGCGAGGCTAACACTGAAGCTTTCTTT
CDR3 protein: CASSEANTEAFF
V gene: TRBV27
clone size: NA
D gene: NA
J gene: TRBJ1-1

CDR3 DNA: TGTGCCAGCAGCGTAGCAGGGGCGTCAGGAAACACCATATATTTT
CDR3 protein: CASSVAGASGNTIYF
V gene: TRBV7-9
clone size: NA
D gene: NA
J gene: TRBJ1-3

CDR3 DNA: TGTGCCAGCAGCTTAGTGCGGAATAATAACTATGGCTACACCTTC
CDR3 protein: CASSLVRNNNYGYTF
V gene: TRBV7-9
clone size: NA
D gene: NA
J gene: TRBJ1-2

CDR3 DNA: TGCGCCAGCAGTCCTACAGGGTCCAAGGAAAAACTGTTTTTT
CDR3 protein: CASSPTGSKEKLFF
V gene: TRBV5-1
clone size: NA
D gene: NA
J gene: TRBJ1-4

CDR3 DNA: TGTGCCAGCAGTTCCACCCGGGACAGGTCCTACGAGCAGTACTTC
CDR3 protein: CASSSTRDRSYEQYF
V gene: TRBV6-6
clone size: NA
D gene: TRBD1
J gene: TRBJ2-7

CDR3 DNA: TGTGCCATCAGTGCCGGAACTAATGAAAAACTGTTTTTT
CDR3 protein: CAISAGTNEKLFF
V gene: TRBV10-3
clone size: NA
D gene: NA
J gene: TRBJ1-4

CDR3 DNA: TGTGCCACCGGCTCCGGGACAGGGTTTTCACCCCTCCACTTT
CDR3 protein: CATGSGTGFSPLHF
V gene: TRBV25-1
clone size: NA
D gene: TRBD1
J gene: TRBJ1-6

CDR3 DNA: TGTGCCATCAGTGAGTCGAAGGGGGCGCAAGGCGATGAGCAGTTCTTC
CDR3 protein: CAISESKGAQGDEQFF
V gene: TRBV10-3
clone size: NA
D gene: TRBD1
J gene: TRBJ2-1

CDR3 DNA: TGCGCCAGCAGCCAGGCAGGGGGGAAGAACACTGAAGCTTTCTTT
CDR3 protein: CASSQAGGKNTEAFF
V gene: TRBV4-1
clone size: NA
D gene: TRBD1
J gene: TRBJ1-1